Below, one TCR beta chain is given with its context. Measured with immunoSEQ multiplex PCR; TCRdb has only the in-frame clones, and not every one. The sample includes under 300,000 clones, 81% of them seen just once. Per germline, CDR1 SGHRS and CDR2 YFSETQ. The CDR3 length is 14 residues. V dropped 8 bases and J dropped 0; count of bases not matched to a gene: 6. The sample belongs to a study of blood T cell repertoires in COVID-19. The chain couples TRBV5-1 to TRBJ2-3, with 7 positions matching TRBD1. The sample comprised peripheral blood. This TCR derives from a woman between 55 and 75 years old with active or convalescent COVID-19. The CDR3 protein is CASNTGVSTDTQYF. For the CDR3, the DNA is TGCGCCAGTAATACAGGGGTTAGCACAGATACGCAGTATTTT.